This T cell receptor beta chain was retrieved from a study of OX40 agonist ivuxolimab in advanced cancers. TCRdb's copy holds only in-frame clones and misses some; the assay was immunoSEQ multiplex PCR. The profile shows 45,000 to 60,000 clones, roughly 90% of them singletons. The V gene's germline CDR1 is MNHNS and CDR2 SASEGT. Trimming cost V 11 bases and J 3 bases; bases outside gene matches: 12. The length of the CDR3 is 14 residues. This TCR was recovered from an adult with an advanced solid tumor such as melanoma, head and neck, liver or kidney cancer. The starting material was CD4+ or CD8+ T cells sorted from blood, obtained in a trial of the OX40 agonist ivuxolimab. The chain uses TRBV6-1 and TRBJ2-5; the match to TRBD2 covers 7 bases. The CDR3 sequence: CAVNSGTTEETQYF. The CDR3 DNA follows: TGTGCCGTCAACAGCGGGACGACCGAAGAGACCCAGTACTTC.